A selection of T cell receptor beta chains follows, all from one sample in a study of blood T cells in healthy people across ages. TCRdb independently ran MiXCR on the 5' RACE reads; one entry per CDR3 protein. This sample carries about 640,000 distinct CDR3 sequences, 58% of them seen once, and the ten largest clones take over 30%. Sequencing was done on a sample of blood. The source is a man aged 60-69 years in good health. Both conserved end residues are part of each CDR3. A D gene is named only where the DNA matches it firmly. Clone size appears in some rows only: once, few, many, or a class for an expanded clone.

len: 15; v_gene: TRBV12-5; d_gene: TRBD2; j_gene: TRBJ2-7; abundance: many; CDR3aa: CASGLGLAGAWEQYF; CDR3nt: TGTGCTAGTGGTTTGGGACTAGCGGGGGCATGGGAGCAGTACTTC
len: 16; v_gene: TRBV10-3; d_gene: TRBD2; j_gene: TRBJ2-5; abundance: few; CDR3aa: CAISEREAGGQETQYF; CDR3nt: TGTGCCATCAGTGAGAGGGAAGCGGGGGGCCAAGAGACCCAGTACTTC
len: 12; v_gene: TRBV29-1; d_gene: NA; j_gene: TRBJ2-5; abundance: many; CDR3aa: CSVALSGETQYF; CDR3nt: TGCAGCGTTGCTTTAAGCGGGGAGACCCAGTACTTC
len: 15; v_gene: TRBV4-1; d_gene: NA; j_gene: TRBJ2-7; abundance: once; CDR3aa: CASSPTPLLAYEQYF; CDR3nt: TGCGCCAGCAGCCCCACGCCCCTGCTAGCTTACGAGCAGTACTTC
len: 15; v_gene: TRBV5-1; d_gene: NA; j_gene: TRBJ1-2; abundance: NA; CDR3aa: CASSLAGGVRGGYTF; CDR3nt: TGCGCCAGCAGCTTGGCCGGTGGGGTTCGCGGTGGCTACACCTTC
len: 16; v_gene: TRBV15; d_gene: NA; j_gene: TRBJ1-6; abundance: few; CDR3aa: CATSRAGNSYNSPLHF; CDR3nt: TGTGCCACCAGCAGAGCAGGGAACTCCTATAATTCACCCCTCCACTTT
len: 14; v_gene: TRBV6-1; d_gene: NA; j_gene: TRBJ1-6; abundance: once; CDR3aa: CATSRTADNSPLHF; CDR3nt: TGTGCCACAAGCCGGACGGCGGACAATTCACCCCTCCACTTT
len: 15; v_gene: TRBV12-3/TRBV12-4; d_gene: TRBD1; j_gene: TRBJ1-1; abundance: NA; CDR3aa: CASRSTGTGRTEAFF; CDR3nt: TGTGCCAGCAGGTCGACTGGGACAGGGCGCACTGAAGCTTTCTTT
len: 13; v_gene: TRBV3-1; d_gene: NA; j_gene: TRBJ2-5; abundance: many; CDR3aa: CASSQVPGETQYF; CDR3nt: TGTGCCAGCAGCCAAGTTCCGGGGGAGACCCAGTACTTC
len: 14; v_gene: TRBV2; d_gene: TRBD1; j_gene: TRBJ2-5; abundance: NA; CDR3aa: CASSDDRVAETQYF; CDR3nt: TGTGCCAGCAGTGACGACAGGGTAGCAGAGACCCAGTACTTC
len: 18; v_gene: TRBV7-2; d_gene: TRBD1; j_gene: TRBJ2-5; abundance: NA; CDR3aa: CASSLGAGGTGLQETQYF; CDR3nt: TGTGCCAGCAGCTTAGGGGCCGGGGGGACAGGGCTTCAAGAGACCCAGTACTTC
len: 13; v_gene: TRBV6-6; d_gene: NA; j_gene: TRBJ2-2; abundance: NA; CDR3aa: CASSWKYTGELFF; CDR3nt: TGTGCCAGCAGTTGGAAGTACACCGGGGAGCTGTTTTTT
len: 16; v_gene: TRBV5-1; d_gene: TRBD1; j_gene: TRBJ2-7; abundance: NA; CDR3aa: CASSLALVQGSYEQYF; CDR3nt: TGCGCCAGCAGCTTGGCCTTGGTACAGGGGTCCTACGAGCAGTACTTC
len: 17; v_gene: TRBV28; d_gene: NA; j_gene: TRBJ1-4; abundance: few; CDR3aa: CASSKLGVGAPNEKLFF; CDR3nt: TGTGCCAGCAGTAAACTCGGGGTGGGGGCGCCTAATGAAAAACTGTTTTTT
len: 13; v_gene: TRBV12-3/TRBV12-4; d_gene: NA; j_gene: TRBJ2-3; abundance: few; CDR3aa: CASSLSYRDTQYF; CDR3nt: TGTGCCAGCAGTTTAAGCTATCGGGATACGCAGTATTTT
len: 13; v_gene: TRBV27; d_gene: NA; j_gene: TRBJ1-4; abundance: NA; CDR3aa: CASSPRRDEKLFF; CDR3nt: TGTGCCAGCAGTCCCCGCCGAGATGAAAAACTGTTTTTT
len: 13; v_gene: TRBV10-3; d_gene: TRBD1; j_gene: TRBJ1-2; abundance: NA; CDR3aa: CAISGQGDYGYTF; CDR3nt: TGTGCCATCAGCGGACAGGGCGACTATGGCTACACCTTC
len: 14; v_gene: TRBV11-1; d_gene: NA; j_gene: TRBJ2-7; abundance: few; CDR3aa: CASSEKGDTYEQYF; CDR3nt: TGTGCCAGCAGCGAGAAGGGGGACACCTACGAGCAGTACTTC
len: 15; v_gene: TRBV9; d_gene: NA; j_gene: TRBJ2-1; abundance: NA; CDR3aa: CASSGPESSYNEQFF; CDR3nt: TGTGCCAGCAGCGGACCAGAGAGCTCCTACAATGAGCAGTTCTTC
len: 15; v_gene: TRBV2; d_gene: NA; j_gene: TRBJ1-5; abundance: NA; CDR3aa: CASSSGQPPNQPQHF; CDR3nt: TGTGCCAGCAGTAGCGGGCAGCCTCCAAATCAGCCCCAGCATTTT
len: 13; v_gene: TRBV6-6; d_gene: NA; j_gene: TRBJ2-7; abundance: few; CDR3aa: CASSYGGWYEQYF; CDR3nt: TGTGCCAGCAGTTACGGGGGGTGGTACGAGCAGTACTTC
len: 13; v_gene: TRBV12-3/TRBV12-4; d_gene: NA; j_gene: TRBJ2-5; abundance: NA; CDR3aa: CASSLRNQETQYF; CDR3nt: TGTGCCAGCAGTTTAAGGAATCAAGAGACCCAGTACTTC
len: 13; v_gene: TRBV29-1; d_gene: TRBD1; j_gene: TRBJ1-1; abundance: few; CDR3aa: CSVERDRNTEAFF; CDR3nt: TGCAGCGTTGAAAGGGACAGAAACACTGAAGCTTTCTTT
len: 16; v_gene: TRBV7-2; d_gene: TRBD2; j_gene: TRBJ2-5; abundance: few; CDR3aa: CASSGTSGTRGETQYF; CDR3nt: TGTGCCAGCAGCGGAACATCCGGGACTAGAGGCGAGACCCAGTACTTC
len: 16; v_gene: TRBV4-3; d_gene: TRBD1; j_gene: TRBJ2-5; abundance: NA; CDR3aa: CASSQDWRQGRETQYF; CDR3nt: TGCGCCAGCAGCCAAGATTGGAGACAGGGGAGAGAGACCCAGTACTTC
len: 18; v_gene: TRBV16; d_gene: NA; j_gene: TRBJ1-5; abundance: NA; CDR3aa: CASSPQLGGRSRNQPQHF; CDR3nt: TGTGCCAGCAGCCCTCAGCTGGGGGGCAGATCCCGCAATCAGCCCCAGCATTTT
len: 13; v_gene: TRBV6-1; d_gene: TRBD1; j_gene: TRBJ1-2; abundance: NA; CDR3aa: CASIRDRGGGYTF; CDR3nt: TGTGCCAGCATCAGAGACAGGGGAGGTGGCTACACCTTC
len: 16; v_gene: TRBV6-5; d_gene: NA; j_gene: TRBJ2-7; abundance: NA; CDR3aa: CASSYRLKAPPYEQYF; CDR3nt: TGTGCCAGCAGTTACCGACTCAAAGCCCCACCCTACGAGCAGTACTTC
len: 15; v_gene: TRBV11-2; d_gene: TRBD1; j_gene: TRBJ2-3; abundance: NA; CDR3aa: CASSLRGTGSDTQYF; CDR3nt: TGTGCCAGCAGCTTAAGGGGGACAGGGTCAGATACGCAGTATTTT
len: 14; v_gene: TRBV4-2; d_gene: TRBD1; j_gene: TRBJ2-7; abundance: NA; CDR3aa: CASSPSDREDEQYF; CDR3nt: TGTGCCAGCAGCCCATCGGACAGGGAGGACGAGCAGTACTTC
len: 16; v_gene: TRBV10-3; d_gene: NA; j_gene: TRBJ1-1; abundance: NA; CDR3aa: CAISESAATRNTEAFF; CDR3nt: TGTGCCATCAGTGAGTCGGCGGCAACCAGGAACACTGAAGCTTTCTTT
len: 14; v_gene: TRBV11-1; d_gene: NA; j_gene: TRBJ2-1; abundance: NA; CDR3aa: CASFGRGPHNEQFF; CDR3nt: TGTGCCAGCTTTGGGCGGGGGCCCCACAATGAGCAGTTCTTC
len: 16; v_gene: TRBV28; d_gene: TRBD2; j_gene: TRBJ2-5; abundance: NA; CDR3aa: CASSRPDWEGKETQYF; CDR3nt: TGTGCCAGCAGTCGGCCCGACTGGGAGGGTAAAGAGACCCAGTACTTC
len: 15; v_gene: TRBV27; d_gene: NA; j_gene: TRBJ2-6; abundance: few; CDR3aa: CASRPTRSGANVLTF; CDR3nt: TGTGCCAGCAGGCCGACCCGCTCTGGGGCCAACGTCCTGACTTTC
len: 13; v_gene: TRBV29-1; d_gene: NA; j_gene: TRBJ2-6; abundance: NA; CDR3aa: CCADASGANVLTF; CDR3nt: TGCTGCGCAGACGCCTCTGGGGCCAACGTCCTGACTTTC
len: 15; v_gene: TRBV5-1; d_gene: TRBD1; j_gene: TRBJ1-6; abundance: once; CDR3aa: CASSYNRGRNSPLHF; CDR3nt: TGCGCCAGCAGTTATAACAGGGGGAGAAATTCACCCCTCCACTTT
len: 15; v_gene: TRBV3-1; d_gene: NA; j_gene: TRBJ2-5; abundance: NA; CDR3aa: CASSQWGDAQETQYF; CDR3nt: TGTGCCAGCAGCCAATGGGGGGACGCACAAGAGACCCAGTACTTC
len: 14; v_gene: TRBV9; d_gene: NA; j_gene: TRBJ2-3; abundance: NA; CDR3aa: CASSARHEADTQYF; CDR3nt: TGTGCCAGCAGCGCCCGTCACGAGGCAGATACGCAGTATTTT
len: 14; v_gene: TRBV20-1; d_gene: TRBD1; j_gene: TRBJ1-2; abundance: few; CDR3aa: CSARPGTENYGYTF; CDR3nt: TGCAGTGCCCGTCCCGGGACAGAAAACTATGGCTACACCTTC
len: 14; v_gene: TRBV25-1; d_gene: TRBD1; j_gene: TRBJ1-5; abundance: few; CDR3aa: CASSEGTGEQPQHF; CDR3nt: TGTGCCAGCAGTGAAGGGACAGGGGAACAGCCCCAGCATTTT
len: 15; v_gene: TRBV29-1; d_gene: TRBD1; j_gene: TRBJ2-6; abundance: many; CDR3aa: CSVMGQSSGANVLTF; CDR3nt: TGCAGCGTGATGGGACAGTCCTCTGGGGCCAACGTCCTGACTTTC
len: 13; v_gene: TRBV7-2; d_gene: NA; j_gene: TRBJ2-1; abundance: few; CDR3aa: CASSGALYNEQFF; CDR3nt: TGTGCCAGCAGCGGGGCCCTTTACAATGAGCAGTTCTTC
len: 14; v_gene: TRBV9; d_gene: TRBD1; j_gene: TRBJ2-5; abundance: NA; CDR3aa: CASSPRRGKETQYF; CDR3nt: TGTGCCAGCAGCCCCCGCAGGGGGAAGGAGACCCAGTACTTC
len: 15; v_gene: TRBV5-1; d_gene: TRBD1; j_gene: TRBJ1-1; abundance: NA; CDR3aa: CASSFWDRGQSEAFF; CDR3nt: TGCGCCAGCAGCTTCTGGGACAGGGGGCAAAGTGAAGCTTTCTTT
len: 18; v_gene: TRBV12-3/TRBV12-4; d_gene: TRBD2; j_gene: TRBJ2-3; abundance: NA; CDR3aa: CASSQGRGGLVRSDTQYF; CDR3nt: TGTGCCAGCAGCCAGGGCCGGGGGGGCTTGGTCAGATCAGATACGCAGTATTTT
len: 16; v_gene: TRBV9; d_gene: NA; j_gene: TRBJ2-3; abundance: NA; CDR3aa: CASSGHRVRNSDTQYF; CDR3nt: TGTGCCAGCAGCGGCCACCGGGTCCGAAACTCCGATACGCAGTATTTT
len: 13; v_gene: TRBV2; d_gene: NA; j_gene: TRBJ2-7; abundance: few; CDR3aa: CAQARTASYEQYF; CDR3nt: TGTGCCCAAGCGAGGACAGCGAGCTACGAGCAGTACTTC
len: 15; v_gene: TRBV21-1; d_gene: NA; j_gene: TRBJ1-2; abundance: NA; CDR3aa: CASSKKTGRNYGYTF; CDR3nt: TGTGCCAGCAGCAAGAAGACAGGCAGAAACTATGGCTACACCTTC
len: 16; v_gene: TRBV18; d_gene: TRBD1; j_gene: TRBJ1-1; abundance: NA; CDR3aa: CASSPNSGGVDTEAFF; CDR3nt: TGTGCCAGCTCACCGAATTCAGGGGGCGTAGACACTGAAGCTTTCTTT
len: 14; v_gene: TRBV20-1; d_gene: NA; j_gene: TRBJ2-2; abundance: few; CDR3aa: CSARDLLRTGELFF; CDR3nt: TGCAGTGCTAGAGATCTACTACGGACCGGGGAGCTGTTTTTT
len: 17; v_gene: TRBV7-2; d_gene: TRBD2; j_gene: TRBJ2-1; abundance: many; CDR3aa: CASSPRTSGGAHNEQFF; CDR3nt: TGTGCCAGCAGCCCCCGGACTAGCGGGGGGGCCCACAATGAGCAGTTCTTC